These T cell receptor beta chains were read from a single sample in a study of shared clonotypes between healthy human individuals. The assay was immunoSEQ multiplex PCR, and TCRdb's table has in-frame clones only and misses some. The profile shows about 2 million clones, 85% to 95% of them singletons. Sequenced sample: naive CD4+ T cells sorted from blood. The receptors were gathered from a man younger than 35 in good health. Both conserved end residues are part of each CDR3. Fields, in order: J gene, D gene, V gene, clone size, CDR3 DNA, CDR3 protein. A D gene is named only where the DNA matches it firmly. The size entry is marked missing in some rows and otherwise reads once, few, many or a size class.

>TRBJ2-3|-|TRBV10-2|once
TGCGCCAGCAGTGGACAGGTCAGCACAGATACGCAGTATTTT
CASSGQVSTDTQYF
>TRBJ1-1|-|TRBV7-9|-
TGTGCCAGCAGCAGGGACGGATTGAACACTGAAGCTTTCTTT
CASSRDGLNTEAFF
>TRBJ1-6|-|TRBV10-3|few
TGTGCCAGCAGACCGCGAACTTCCATTTCACCCCTCCACTTT
CASRPRTSISPLHF
>TRBJ2-3|TRBD1|TRBV11-2|-
TGTGCCAGCAGCTTTGAGGACAGGCTCACAGATACGCAGTATTTT
CASSFEDRLTDTQYF
>TRBJ2-1|TRBD2|TRBV11-2|few
TGTGCCAGCAGCCCCATTAGCGGGGGAGGGTTAAATGAGCAGTTCTTC
CASSPISGGGLNEQFF
>TRBJ2-7|-|TRBV5-1|-
TGCGCCAGCAGCTTGGGCCAGGACCTTGGCGAGCAGTACTTC
CASSLGQDLGEQYF
>TRBJ2-7|-|TRBV7-9|-
TGTGCCAGCAGCTTCCAGGGGCCCTACGAGCAGTACTTC
CASSFQGPYEQYF
>TRBJ2-7|TRBD2|TRBV5-1|-
TGCGCCAGCAGCCCCCTAGCGGGGACCTACGAGCAGTACTTC
CASSPLAGTYEQYF
>TRBJ2-2|TRBD2|TRBV4-3|-
TGCGCCAGCAGCCAAGACCGCCTCCCACGACTAGCGGAAAACACCGGGGAGCTGTTTTTT
CASSQDRLPRLAENTGELFF
>TRBJ2-7|TRBD1|TRBV19|once
TGTGCCAGTAGACAGGGGGCGGTTTACTCCGAGCAGTACTTC
CASRQGAVYSEQYF
>TRBJ2-3|-|TRBV6-1|-
TGTGCCAGCAGTGAAGCTTTGGGACTTGGCACAGATACGCAGTATTTT
CASSEALGLGTDTQYF
>TRBJ2-7|-|TRBV28|-
TGTGCCAGCAGTTCAGGTTCTGGGCGATACGAGCAGTACTTC
CASSSGSGRYEQYF
>TRBJ2-1|TRBD1|TRBV5-1|-
TGCGCCAGCAGCTTGGGACAGGGTTCCCACAATGAGCAGTTCTTC
CASSLGQGSHNEQFF
>TRBJ2-5|-|TRBV20-1|-
TGCAGTGCTCCTCGCCAGGGGACCCAGTACTTC
CSAPRQGTQYF
>TRBJ2-7|TRBD2|TRBV27|-
TGTGCCAGCAGTTTAGAGCGGGGCTCCTACGAGCAGTACTTC
CASSLERGSYEQYF
>TRBJ2-3|-|TRBV9|once
TGTGCCAGCAGCGTAGCCCCACTAGCCGCGCAGTATTTT
CASSVAPLAAQYF
>TRBJ2-5|-|TRBV4-1|-
TGCGCCAGCAGTCAAGGGGTAGTTACTAGCCTAGAGACCCAGTACTTC
CASSQGVVTSLETQYF
>TRBJ1-1|TRBD1|TRBV5-6|-
TGTGCCAGCAGCTTGAGGCGGACAGGCCGGAAAATGAACACTGAAGCTTTCTTT
CASSLRRTGRKMNTEAFF
>TRBJ2-5|-|TRBV6-6|-
TGTGCCAGCAGCCCGGGTGAGACCCAGTACTTC
CASSPGETQYF
>TRBJ2-2|-|TRBV6-6|-
TGTGCCAGCAGTCGAGGAGACACCGGGGAGCTGTTTTTT
CASSRGDTGELFF
>TRBJ2-5|-|TRBV2|-
TGTGCCAGCAGTGAGCCCCGGACAGTGGCGGAGACCCAGTACTTC
CASSEPRTVAETQYF
>TRBJ1-6|TRBD1|TRBV12-5|-
TGTGCTAGTGGTCCCGAGGGGACAGGGTATTCACCCCTCCACTTT
CASGPEGTGYSPLHF
>TRBJ2-5|-|TRBV4-1|-
TGCGCCAGCAGCCAAGATCAGTGGGGCTGGGAGACCCAGTACTTC
CASSQDQWGWETQYF
>TRBJ1-5|-|TRBV30|once
TGTGCCTGGAGTGTACTAACAGCACAAAATCAGCCCCAGCATTTT
CAWSVLTAQNQPQHF
>TRBJ1-4|-|TRBV6-1|-
TGTGCCAGCAGTGAAGGGACAGTCGTTGAAAAACTGTTTTTT
CASSEGTVVEKLFF
>TRBJ2-7|TRBD1|TRBV27|-
TGTGCCAGCAGTGTGATCCGGGGACAGGGTTACGAGCAGTACTTC
CASSVIRGQGYEQYF
>TRBJ2-7|-|TRBV7-9|-
TGTGCCAGCAGCCAAGGGGGGTACGAGCAGTACTTC
CASSQGGYEQYF
>TRBJ2-7|-|TRBV5-1|-
TGCGCCAGCAGCTTGGGGGCGGGGCTCGCCTACGAGCAGTACTTC
CASSLGAGLAYEQYF
>TRBJ2-2|TRBD2|TRBV7-9|-
TGTGCCAGCAGCTTACCTACCCTTAGACTAGCGGCAAACACCGGGGAGCTGTTTTTT
CASSLPTLRLAANTGELFF
>TRBJ2-7|-|TRBV4-1|-
TGCGCCAGCAGCCGGAACGACGAGCAGTACTTC
CASSRNDEQYF
>TRBJ1-2|-|TRBV11-2|-
TGTGCCAGCAGCCCGGGCCCTCCCGAGAGCCTTGGCTACACCTTC
CASSPGPPESLGYTF
>TRBJ1-2|-|TRBV2|few
TGTGCCAGCAGTGGCCCGAACTATGGCTACACCTTC
CASSGPNYGYTF
>TRBJ2-7|-|TRBV18|once
TGTGCCAGCTCACCAGGGCGCGGGACCTACGAGCAGTACTTC
CASSPGRGTYEQYF
>TRBJ2-7|TRBD1|TRBV5-5|-
TGTGCCAGCAGCTCCGGGACAGGGGTTTTGTACGAGCAGTACTTC
CASSSGTGVLYEQYF
>TRBJ1-1|-|TRBV7-2|-
TGTGCCAGCAGCCTCCGGACCCTGGTCACTGAAGCTTTCTTT
CASSLRTLVTEAFF
>TRBJ2-7|-|TRBV6-5|few
TGTGCCAGCAGCCCCGGGACAAACTACGAGCAGTACTTC
CASSPGTNYEQYF
>TRBJ1-3|TRBD1|TRBV5-4|-
TGTGCCAGCAGTTCTGGGGACAGGGCTGGAAACACCATATATTTT
CASSSGDRAGNTIYF
>TRBJ1-5|-|TRBV5-4|-
TGTGCCAGCAGCGCCCCAGGGGTAAGGGTGATCAATCCCCAGCATTTT
CASSAPGVRVINPQHF
>TRBJ2-2|-|TRBV25-1|-
TGTGCCAGCAGTGAAGTCGGGATTAAGACCGGGGAGCTGTTTTTT
CASSEVGIKTGELFF
>TRBJ2-2|-|TRBV30|-
TGTGCCTGGGGACGGGTTACCGGGGAGCTGTTTTTT
CAWGRVTGELFF
>TRBJ2-7|TRBD1|TRBV19|many
TGTGCCAGTACCGACAGGGGAGCTTACGAGCAGTACTTC
CASTDRGAYEQYF
>TRBJ2-2|-|TRBV30|-
TGTGCCTGGACGGCAGGGAACACCGGGGAGCTGTTTTTT
CAWTAGNTGELFF
>TRBJ2-7|TRBD1|TRBV10-3|-
TGTGCCATCAGTCCCGGACAGGGGGCTCAGTACTTC
CAISPGQGAQYF
>TRBJ1-2|-|TRBV6-1|-
TGTGCCAGCAAGTCCGAGACCTATGGCTACACCTTC
CASKSETYGYTF
>TRBJ2-1|TRBD2|TRBV7-2|-
TGTGCCAGCAGCTTTACTGCGGGAGGTCCCAATGAGCAGTTCTTC
CASSFTAGGPNEQFF
>TRBJ2-7|TRBD1|TRBV19|-
TGTGCCAGTAGTATAGATCATGGCGCAGGGGGCTACGAGCAGTACTTC
CASSIDHGAGGYEQYF
>TRBJ1-5|-|TRBV5-5|-
TGTGCCAGCAGCCGCTGGGGTGCCAATCAGCCCCAGCATTTT
CASSRWGANQPQHF
>TRBJ1-2|TRBD1|TRBV2|-
TGTGCCAGCAGGGGGACAGGAGGAAATGGCTACACCTTC
CASRGTGGNGYTF